This T cell receptor (beta chain) was sequenced in a study of shared clonotypes between healthy human individuals. Study context: The study used three CD4 naive, three CD4 memory, two CD8 naive and one CD8 memory plate per donor.

Sequencing used immunoSEQ multiplex PCR; TCRdb keeps in-frame clones, though not all of them. Counted here are 630,000 or so clones, 95% to 98% occurring once; the ten biggest clones make up approximately 0.3%. The V gene lost 5 bases and the J gene lost 7 bases, with 18 bases spanning the gap. The germline V gene has CDR1 MDHEN and CDR2 SYDVKM. This CDR3 is 14 amino acids long. With regard to this clone: Antigen: not known.

Study-level findings and limits: The naive CD4 repertoires of a handful of donors were compared, and around 4.7% of clonotypes were shared.

CD45RO negativity and positive selection for CCR7 defined naive CD8 cells, a population that excluded terminally differentiated effector memory CD45RA+ cells. This TCR was recovered from a man under 40 in good health. The genes are TRBV28 and TRBJ2-7; D tentatively fits TRBD1 or TRBD2 (5 bases each). The sequenced sample was naive CD8+ T cells sorted from blood. This CDR3 reads CASSITGTMGEQYF. The CDR3 DNA reads TGTGCCAGCAGTATTACCGGGACGATGGGGGAGCAGTACTTC.